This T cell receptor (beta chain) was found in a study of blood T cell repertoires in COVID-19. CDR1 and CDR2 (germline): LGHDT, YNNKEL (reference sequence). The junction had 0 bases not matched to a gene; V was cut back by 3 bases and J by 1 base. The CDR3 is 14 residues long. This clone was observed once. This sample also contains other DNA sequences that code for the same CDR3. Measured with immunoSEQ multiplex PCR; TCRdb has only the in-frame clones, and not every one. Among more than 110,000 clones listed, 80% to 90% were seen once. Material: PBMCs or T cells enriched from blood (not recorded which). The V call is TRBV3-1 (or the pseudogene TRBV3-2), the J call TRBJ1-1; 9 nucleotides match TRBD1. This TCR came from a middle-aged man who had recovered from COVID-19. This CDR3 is CASSQTGGNTEAFF. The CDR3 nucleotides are TGTGCCAGCAGCCAGACAGGGGGGAACACTGAAGCTTTCTTT.